This TCR beta chain was retrieved from a study of blood T cell repertoires in COVID-19. Study information: COVID-19 samples, acute and convalescent, were from the United States, Italy and Spain. The analysed material was cDNA or gDNA that came from T cells, B-cell-depleted T cells, or PBMCs.

The V and J ends lost 0 bases and 9 bases respectively, with 6 bases between them. The CDR3 has 12 residues. CDR1 LNHNV and CDR2 YYDKDF come from the germline V gene (reference sequence). Under the authors' procedure: Reference gene primer amplification gave nucleated cell count estimates. The assay was immunoSEQ multiplex PCR, and TCRdb's table has in-frame clones only and misses some. V, J and clone size were drawn from that table, and D and trimming were deduced from the DNA. Of 150,000 to 200,000 clones in the sample, almost 80% were seen once. The clonotype was recovered from a woman in her sixties or seventies with acute or convalescent COVID-19. The rearrangement links TRBV15 to TRBJ2-4; no clear D gene. Material: peripheral blood. The CDR3, as DNA: TGTGCCACCAGCAGAGATACAACCATTCAGTACTTC. It encodes CATSRDTTIQYF.